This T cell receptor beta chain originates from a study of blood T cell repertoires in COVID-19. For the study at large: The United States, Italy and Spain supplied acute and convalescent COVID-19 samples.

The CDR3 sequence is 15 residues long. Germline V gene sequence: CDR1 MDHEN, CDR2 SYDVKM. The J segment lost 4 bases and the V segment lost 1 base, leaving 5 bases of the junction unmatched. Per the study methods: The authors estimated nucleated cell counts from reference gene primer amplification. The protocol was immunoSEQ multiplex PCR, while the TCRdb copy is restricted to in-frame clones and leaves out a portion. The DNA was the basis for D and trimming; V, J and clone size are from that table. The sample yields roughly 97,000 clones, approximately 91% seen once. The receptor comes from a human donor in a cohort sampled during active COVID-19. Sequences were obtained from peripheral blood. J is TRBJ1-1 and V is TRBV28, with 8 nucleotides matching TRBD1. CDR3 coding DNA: TGTGCCAGCAGTTTATTGCAGGGGGCGGGCACTGAAGCTTTCTTT. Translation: CASSLLQGAGTEAFF.